Below are 30 T cell receptor beta chains sequenced from a single sample in a study of glioma-infiltrating T cells after dendritic cell vaccination. The repertoire was sequenced with immunoSEQ multiplex PCR; TCRdb's copy has only in-frame clones and lacks some. The table has under 100,000 clones, more than 75% seen once. Sequencing was performed on blood, taken before dendritic cell vaccination. These receptors came from a human donor with glioblastoma.

The CDR3 DNA is TGTGCCAGCAGTTCCCCCCGGGACATAAAACGCTACGAGCAGTACTTC. It yields the protein CASSSPRDIKRYEQYF. The chain combines TRBV27 with TRBJ2-7, with D possibly matching TRBD1 (6 bases). In germline, CDR1 is MNHEY, CDR2 SMNVEV (reference sequence). Trimming stripped 4 bases from V and 3 bases from J, with 19 bases between. The length of the CDR3 is 16 residues.

In the case of this clone: The same CDR3 can be traced to other DNA sequences in this sample. V usage is TRBV7-2 and J usage is TRBJ2-5; D possibly corresponds to TRBD1 (5 bases). Germline V CDR1 and CDR2: SGHTA, FQGNSA. V was trimmed by 5 bases and J by 2 bases, leaving 12 bases between them. CDR3 length equals 14 residues. The CDR3 sequence is CASSPGGAQETQYF. Written as DNA, the CDR3 is TGTGCCAGCAGCCCCGGTGGGGCGCAAGAGACCCAGTACTTC.

About this clone itself: The sample holds other DNA sequences that translate to the same CDR3. V usage is TRBV27 and J usage is TRBJ2-7; D might be TRBD1 (5 bases). CDR3 length: 13 residues. CDR1 is MNHEY and CDR2 is SMNVEV in the germline V gene (reference sequence). V was pared by 2 bases and J by 1 base, with 6 bases between. CDR3 sequence: CASSLQGSYEQYF. The CDR3 DNA follows: TGTGCCAGCAGTTTACAGGGATCCTACGAGCAGTACTTC.

V usage is TRBV7-9 and J usage is TRBJ1-1, with D unresolved. Germline V gene lookup returns CDR1 SEHNR and CDR2 FQNEAQ (reference sequence). Trimming left V 1 base short and J 0 bases short, with 6 bases between. This CDR3 is built from 14 residues. The CDR3 region is CASSLGAMNTEAFF. The CDR3, as DNA: TGTGCCAGCAGCTTAGGGGCTATGAACACTGAAGCTTTCTTT.

The CDR3 here is CASSETGGDEQYF. The CDR3 DNA sequence: TGTGCCAGCAGTGAGACAGGGGGCGACGAGCAGTACTTC. The genes are TRBV6-5 and TRBJ2-7, with 10 bases lining up with TRBD1. The V gene end was trimmed by 5 bases and the J gene end by 5 bases; junction bases not matched to a gene: 3. The CDR3 length is 13 residues. The germline V gene has CDR1 MNHEY and CDR2 SVGAGI.

This chain's CDR3 is CATPGTGNSYEQYF. The CDR3 DNA sequence: TGCGCCACACCCGGGACAGGGAATTCGTACGAGCAGTACTTC. This chain connects TRBV10-2 to TRBJ2-7, with 9 bases matching TRBD1. Germline CDR1 WSHSY, CDR2 SAAADI. Trimming cost V 10 bases and J 4 bases; bases outside gene matches: 11. CDR3 size: 14 residues.

The V call is TRBV7-2, the J call TRBJ1-1; D remains unclear. The CDR3 spans 13 residues. Germline V gene sequence: CDR1 SGHTA, CDR2 FQGNSA. V was clipped by 1 base and J by 8 bases, with 11 bases between them. DNA of the CDR3: TGTGCCAGCAGCTTAGGTCCTTTCGGGGAAGCTTTCTTT. Protein sequence: CASSLGPFGEAFF.

About this clone itself: A junction end diverges from the germline sequence, so it may reflect a read error. The rearrangement links TRBV6-5 to TRBJ2-7; 14 bases are a match to TRBD2. The CDR3 extends over 15 amino acids. Per the germline V gene, CDR1 is MNHEY and CDR2 is SVGAGI. The chain's CDR3 is CASSYGTSGRTPPVF. CDR3 DNA: TGTGCCAGCAGTTACGGGACTAGCGGGAGAACCCCACCCGTCTTC.

The V call is TRBV6-5, the J call TRBJ2-3; no clear D. The length of the CDR3 is 14 residues. CDR1 and CDR2 from the germline V gene are MNHEY and SVGAGI. V was shortened by 0 bases and J by 3 bases, with 7 bases between the two germline ends. In nucleotides, the CDR3 is TGTGCCAGCAGTTACTCTCTAGGAACAGATACGCAGTATTTT. It translates to CASSYSLGTDTQYF.

This chain connects TRBV5-6 to TRBJ2-5, with TRBD2 matching 8 bases. With 4 bases clipped from V and 9 bases from J, the junction kept 17 bases outside the gene matches. The CDR3 covers 16 residues. Germline-derived CDR1 and CDR2 are SGHDT and YYEEEE. The CDR3 is CASSPVRAGAGMAQYF. For the CDR3, the DNA is TGTGCCAGCAGCCCGGTTAGAGCGGGGGCCGGGATGGCCCAGTACTTC.

The rearrangement links TRBV19 to TRBJ1-5; D unclear. The V end lost 3 bases, the J end lost 0 bases, and 6 bases lay between the germline ends. Germline-derived CDR1 and CDR2 are LNHDA and SQIVND (reference sequence). There are 14 residues in the CDR3. The CDR3 is CASSIRDSNQPQHF. DNA of the CDR3: TGTGCCAGTAGTATTCGGGATAGCAATCAGCCCCAGCATTTT.

The CDR3 loop is CATSRGVGGIQPQHF. The CDR3 bases are TGTGCCACCAGCAGAGGAGTAGGAGGGATTCAGCCCCAGCATTTT. The rearrangement links TRBV15 to TRBJ1-5; D is ambiguous. There are 15 residues in the CDR3. Germline values: CDR1 LNHNV, CDR2 YYDKDF (reference sequence). V dropped 1 base and J dropped 6 bases, with 13 bases sitting between them.

This chain uses TRBV6-1 with TRBJ1-6, with 7 bases fitting TRBD1. V lost 8 bases and J lost 7; bases outside the gene matches: 5. This CDR3 has 13 amino acids. The germline CDR1 and CDR2 sequences are MNHNS and SASEGT. As DNA, the CDR3 is TGTGCCAGCGACGCAGGGGGAAATTCACCCCTCCACTTT. This encodes CASDAGGNSPLHF.

In this sample, this clone turned up once. The chain employs TRBV13 and TRBJ2-2; D may be TRBD1 (5 bases). Germline V gene sequence: CDR1 PRHDT, CDR2 FYEKMQ (reference sequence). V lost 6 bases and J lost 6, with 8 bases in between. The CDR3 totals 12 residues. The CDR3 DNA reads as TGTGCCAGCAGGGTAGGGGCCGGGGAGCTGTTTTTT. Protein sequence: CASRVGAGELFF.

V is TRBV29-1 and J is TRBJ1-2; possibly TRBD1 for D (6 bases). V lost 1 base and J 2 bases, leaving 14 bases between the germline ends. This CDR3 is 15 amino acids long. The germline gives CDR1 SQVTM, CDR2 ANQGSEA. The CDR3 DNA reads as TGCAGCGTTGAAGGAACAGGGTCGGGGAACTATGGCTACACCTTC. It translates to CSVEGTGSGNYGYTF. The whole variable domain, remainder taken from reference TRBV29-1 and TRBJ1-2, is SAVISQKPSRDICQRGTSLTIQCQVDSQVTMMFWYRQQPGQSLTLIATANQGSEATYESGFVIDKFPISRPNLTFSTLTVSNMSPEDSSIYLCSVEGTGSGNYGYTFGSGTRLTVV.

V is TRBV5-1 and J is TRBJ2-3, with 8 bases that match TRBD2. In germline, CDR1 is SGHRS, CDR2 YFSETQ. The CDR3 consists of 17 residues. With V trimmed by 4 bases and J by 0 bases, 10 bases remained unmatched. CDR3 nucleotide sequence: TGCGCCAGCAGCGCCCCGGGCGGGGGGCCTAGCACAGATACGCAGTATTTT. Its translation: CASSAPGGGPSTDTQYF.

The V gene is TRBV5-6, the J gene TRBJ2-3; 11 nucleotides match TRBD1. This CDR3 has 15 amino acids. With V trimmed by 0 bases and J by 5 bases, 2 bases remained unmatched. Germline V lookup: CDR1 SGHDT, CDR2 YYEEEE. CDR3 in amino acids: CASSLGTGGLDTQYF. Written as DNA, the CDR3 is TGTGCCAGCAGCTTGGGGACAGGGGGCCTAGATACGCAGTATTTT.

This clone was seen a few times. The CDR3, as DNA: TGTGCCAGCAGTGAAGTCGGCAGGGGTTACGAGCAGTACTTC. As protein: CASSEVGRGYEQYF. This chain joins TRBV6-1 and TRBJ2-7; tentatively, D is TRBD1 (6 bases). The CDR3 totals 14 residues. V was pared by 1 base and J by 4 bases, with 11 bases between. CDR1 and CDR2 (germline): MNHNS, SASEGT.

The rearrangement uses TRBV5-6 and TRBJ1-5, with 9 positions matching TRBD1. CDR1 is SGHDT, CDR2 YYEEEE, per germline. V lost 3 bases, J lost 6 bases, and 4 bases stayed unmatched. This CDR3 is built from 14 residues. The CDR3 sequence is CASSSTGGGQPQHF. The CDR3 DNA sequence: TGTGCCAGCAGCTCCACAGGGGGCGGTCAGCCCCAGCATTTT.

The chain carries TRBV7-9 and TRBJ2-7, with a possible D match to TRBD1 (5 bases). The germline V gene encodes CDR1 SEHNR and CDR2 FQNEAQ (reference sequence). The CDR3 has 12 amino acids. Trimming cost V 1 base and J 6 bases, with 7 bases left between them. CDR3 sequence (DNA): TGTGCCAGCAGCTTAGACAGGACCGAGCAGTACTTC. This translates into CASSLDRTEQYF.

V usage is TRBV7-2 and J usage is TRBJ2-7; no definite D call. CDR1 and CDR2 from the germline V gene are SGHTA and FQGNSA. The CDR3 loop spans 14 amino acids. V was cut by 5 bases and J by 5 bases, with 16 bases left in between. DNA of the CDR3: TGTGCCAGCAGCAATACGGTTAGATCGGACGAGCAGTACTTC. It translates to CASSNTVRSDEQYF.

In nucleotides, the CDR3 is TGTGCCAGCTCACCACCTCCGGACACCTATGGCTACACCTTC. Its translation is CASSPPPDTYGYTF. The chain carries TRBV18 and TRBJ1-2; the D gene is possibly TRBD1 (5 bases). V gave up 0 bases and J gave up 4 bases, with 9 bases separating them. The CDR3 spans 14 residues. The germline V gene encodes CDR1 KGHSH and CDR2 LQKENI.

V and J are TRBV15 and TRBJ2-3, with 12 positions matching TRBD2. This CDR3 contains 16 residues. The V gene end was trimmed by 4 bases and the J gene end by 2 bases; junction bases not matched to a gene: 4. CDR1 and CDR2 (germline): LNHNV, YYDKDF (reference sequence). The CDR3 sequence: CATSTRLAGVTDTQYF. The CDR3 coding sequence is TGTGCCACCAGCACTCGACTAGCGGGGGTCACAGATACGCAGTATTTT.

This rearrangement joins TRBV30 to TRBJ2-7; TRBD1 matches 8 bases. This CDR3 contains 14 residues. Germline CDR1 and CDR2: GTSNPN and SVGIG (reference sequence). The V gene end was trimmed by 2 bases and the J gene end by 1 base; junction bases not matched to a gene: 4. In nucleotides, the CDR3 is TGTGCCTGGAGTAACGGACAGGGTTCCTACGAGCAGTACTTC. Translating gives CAWSNGQGSYEQYF.

The chain employs TRBV5-4 and TRBJ1-1; D perhaps matches TRBD1 (5 bases). The CDR3 consists of 12 residues. The germline V and J ends were trimmed by 5 bases and 6 bases, with 11 bases remaining between them. Germline CDR1 SGHNT, CDR2 YYREEE (reference sequence). CDR3 amino acids: CASSYQGAEAFF. CDR3 nucleotides: TGTGCCAGCAGTTACCAGGGTGCTGAAGCTTTCTTT.

CDR3 DNA: TGTGCCAGCAGCTGGACGGGAGTTGACGAGCAGTACTTC. It translates to CASSWTGVDEQYF. V is TRBV7-9 and J is TRBJ2-7; D perhaps matches TRBD2 (6 bases). Trimming shortened V by 4 bases and J by 5 bases, and 12 bases separated the two germline ends. The CDR3 spans 13 residues. Germline loops: CDR1 SEHNR, CDR2 FQNEAQ (reference sequence).

This chain joins TRBV20-1 and TRBJ2-5; a possible D gene is TRBD2 (6 bases). CDR1 is DFQATT, CDR2 SNEGSKA, per germline (reference sequence). CDR3 length: 11 amino acids. Written as DNA, the CDR3 is TGCGGCGGGACTCTTGAGGGAATCCAGTACTTC. Translation: CGGTLEGIQYF.

The DNA for the CDR3 is TGTGCCAGCAGCTTAGCAAGCGAGGTACTAGCTGACACAGATACGCAGTATTTT. Translated, it gives CASSLASEVLADTDTQYF. This sequence joins TRBV7-9 and TRBJ2-3; possible D gene TRBD2, 6 bases. The CDR3 covers 18 residues. V was cut by 0 bases and J by 2 bases, with 18 bases left in between. The germline V gene has CDR1 SEHNR and CDR2 FQNEAQ (reference sequence).

The gene calls are TRBV10-2 and TRBJ1-1, with D possibly being TRBD1 (6 bases). The CDR3 has 13 amino acids. Looked up from germline, CDR1 is WSHSY and CDR2 is SAAADI. V was trimmed by 2 bases and J by 5 bases, leaving 9 bases between them. As DNA, the CDR3 is TGCGCCAGCAGTGAGCAGGGACATACTGAAGCTTTCTTT. This sequence encodes CASSEQGHTEAFF.

The chain combines TRBV7-2 with TRBJ1-5, with 8 positions matching TRBD1. V lost 4 bases to trimming and J lost 2 bases; unmatched junction nucleotides: 4. The CDR3 contains 15 residues. CDR1 and CDR2 (germline): SGHTA, FQGNSA. The CDR3 here is CASSSQGAGNQPQHF. CDR3 sequence (DNA): TGTGCCAGCAGCTCCCAGGGGGCTGGCAATCAGCCCCAGCATTTT.